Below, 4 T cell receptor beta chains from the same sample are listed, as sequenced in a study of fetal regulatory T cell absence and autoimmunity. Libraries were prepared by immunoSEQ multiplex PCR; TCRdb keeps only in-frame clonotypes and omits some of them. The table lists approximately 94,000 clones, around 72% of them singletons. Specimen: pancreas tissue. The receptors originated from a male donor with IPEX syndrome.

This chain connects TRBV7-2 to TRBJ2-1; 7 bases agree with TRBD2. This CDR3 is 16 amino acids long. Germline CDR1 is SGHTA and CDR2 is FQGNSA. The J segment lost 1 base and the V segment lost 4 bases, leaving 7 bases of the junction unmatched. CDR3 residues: CASSSSSGKSYNEQFF. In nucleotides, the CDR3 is TGTGCCAGCAGCTCGTCCAGCGGGAAATCCTACAATGAGCAGTTCTTC.

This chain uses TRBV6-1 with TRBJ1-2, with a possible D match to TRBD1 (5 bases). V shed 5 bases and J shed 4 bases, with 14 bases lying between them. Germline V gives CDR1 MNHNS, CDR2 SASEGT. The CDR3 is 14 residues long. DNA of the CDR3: TGTGCCAGCAGTCGTATCGACAGTAGCTATGGCTACACCTTC. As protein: CASSRIDSSYGYTF.

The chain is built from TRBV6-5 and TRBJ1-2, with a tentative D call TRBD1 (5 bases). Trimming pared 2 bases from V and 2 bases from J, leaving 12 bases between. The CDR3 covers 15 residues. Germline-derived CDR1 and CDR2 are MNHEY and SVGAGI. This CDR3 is CASSYPGQGNYGYTF. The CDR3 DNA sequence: TGTGCCAGCAGTTACCCTGGACAAGGGAACTATGGCTACACCTTC.

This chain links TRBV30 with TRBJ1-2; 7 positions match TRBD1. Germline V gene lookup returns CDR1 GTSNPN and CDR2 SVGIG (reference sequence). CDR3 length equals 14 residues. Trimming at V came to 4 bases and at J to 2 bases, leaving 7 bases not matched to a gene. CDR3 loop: CAWMRDRTNYGYTF. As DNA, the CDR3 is TGTGCCTGGATGCGGGACAGAACAAACTATGGCTACACCTTC. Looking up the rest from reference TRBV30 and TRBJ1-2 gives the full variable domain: SQTIHQWPATLVQPVGSPLSLECTVEGTSNPNLYWYRQAAGRGLQLLFYSVGIGQISSEVPQNLSASRPQDRQFILSSKKLLLSDSGFYLCAWMRDRTNYGYTFGSGTRLTVV.